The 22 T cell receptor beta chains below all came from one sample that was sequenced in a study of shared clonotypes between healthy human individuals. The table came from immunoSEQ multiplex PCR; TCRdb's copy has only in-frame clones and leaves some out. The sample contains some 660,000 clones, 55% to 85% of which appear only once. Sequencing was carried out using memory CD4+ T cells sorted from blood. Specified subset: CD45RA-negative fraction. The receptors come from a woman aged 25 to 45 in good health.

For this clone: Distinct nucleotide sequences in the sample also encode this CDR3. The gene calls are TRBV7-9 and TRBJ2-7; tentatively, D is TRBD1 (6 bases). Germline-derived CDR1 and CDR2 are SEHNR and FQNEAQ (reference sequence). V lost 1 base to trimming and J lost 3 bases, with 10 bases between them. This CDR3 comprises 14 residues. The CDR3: CASSLGTGSYEQYF. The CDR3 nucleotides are TGTGCCAGCAGCTTAGGTACAGGGAGCTACGAGCAGTACTTC.

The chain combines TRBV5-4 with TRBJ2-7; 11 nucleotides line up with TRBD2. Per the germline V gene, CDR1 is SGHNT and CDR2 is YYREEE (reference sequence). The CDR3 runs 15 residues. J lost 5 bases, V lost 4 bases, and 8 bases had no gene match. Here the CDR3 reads CASSTRLAGSDEQYF. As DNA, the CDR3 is TGTGCCAGCAGCACAAGACTAGCGGGATCTGACGAGCAGTACTTC. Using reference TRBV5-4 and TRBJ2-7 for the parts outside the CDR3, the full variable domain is ETGVTQSPTHLIKTRGQQVTLRCSSQSGHNTVSWYQQALGQGPQFIFQYYREEENGRGNFPPRFSGLQFPNYSSELNVNALELDDSALYLCASSTRLAGSDEQYFGPGTRLTVT.

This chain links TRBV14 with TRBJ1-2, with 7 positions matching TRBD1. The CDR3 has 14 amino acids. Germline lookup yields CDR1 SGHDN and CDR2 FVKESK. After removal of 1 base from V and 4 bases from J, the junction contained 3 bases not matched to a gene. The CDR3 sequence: CASSQAQGGYGYTF. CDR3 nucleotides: TGTGCCAGCAGCCAAGCCCAGGGGGGCTATGGCTACACCTTC.

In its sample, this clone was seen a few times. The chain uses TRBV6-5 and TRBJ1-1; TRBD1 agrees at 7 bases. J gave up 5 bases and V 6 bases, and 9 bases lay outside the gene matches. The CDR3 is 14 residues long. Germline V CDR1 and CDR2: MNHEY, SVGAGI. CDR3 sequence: CASRNPGGTTEAFF. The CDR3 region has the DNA TGTGCCAGCAGGAACCCAGGGGGGACAACTGAAGCTTTCTTT.

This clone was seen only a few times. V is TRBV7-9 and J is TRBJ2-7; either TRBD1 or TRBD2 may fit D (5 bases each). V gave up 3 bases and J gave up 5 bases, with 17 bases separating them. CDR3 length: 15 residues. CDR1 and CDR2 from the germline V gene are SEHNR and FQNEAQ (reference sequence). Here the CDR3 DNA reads TGTGCCAGCAGCTTCCTTTTTGGGACCAGAGACGAGCAGTACTTC. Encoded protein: CASSFLFGTRDEQYF.

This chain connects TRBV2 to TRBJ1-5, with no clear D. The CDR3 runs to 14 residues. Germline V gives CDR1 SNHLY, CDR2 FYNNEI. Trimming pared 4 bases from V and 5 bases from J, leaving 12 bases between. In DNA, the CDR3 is TGTGCCAGCAGTGGCGCCCGGGATGATCAGCCCCAGCATTTT. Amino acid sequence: CASSGARDDQPQHF.

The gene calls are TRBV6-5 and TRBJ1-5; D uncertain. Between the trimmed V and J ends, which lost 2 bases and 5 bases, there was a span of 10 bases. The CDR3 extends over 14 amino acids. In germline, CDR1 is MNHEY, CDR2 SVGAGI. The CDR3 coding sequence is TGTGCCAGCAGTTACGAAGCATCCCATCAGCCCCAGCATTTT. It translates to CASSYEASHQPQHF.

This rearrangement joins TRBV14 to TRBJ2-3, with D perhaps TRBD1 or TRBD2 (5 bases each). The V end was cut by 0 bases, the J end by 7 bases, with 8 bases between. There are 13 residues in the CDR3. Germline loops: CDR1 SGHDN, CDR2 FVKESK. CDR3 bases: TGTGCCAGCAGCCAAGATTTGGGACATACGCAGTATTTT. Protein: CASSQDLGHTQYF.

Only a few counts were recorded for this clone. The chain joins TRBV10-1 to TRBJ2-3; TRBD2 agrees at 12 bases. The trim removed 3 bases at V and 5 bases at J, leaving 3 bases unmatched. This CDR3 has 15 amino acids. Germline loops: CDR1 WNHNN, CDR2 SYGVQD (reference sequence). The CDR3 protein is CASSDAGLAGDTQYF. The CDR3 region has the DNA TGCGCCAGCAGTGATGCGGGACTAGCGGGAGATACGCAGTATTTT.

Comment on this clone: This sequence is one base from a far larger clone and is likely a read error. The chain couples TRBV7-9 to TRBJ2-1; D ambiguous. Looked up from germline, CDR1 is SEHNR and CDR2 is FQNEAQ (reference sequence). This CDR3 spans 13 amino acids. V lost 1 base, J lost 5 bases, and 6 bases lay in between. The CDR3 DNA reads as TGTGCCAGCAGCTTAGGGGCGGACAATGAGCAGTTCTTC. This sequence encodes CASSLGADNEQFF.

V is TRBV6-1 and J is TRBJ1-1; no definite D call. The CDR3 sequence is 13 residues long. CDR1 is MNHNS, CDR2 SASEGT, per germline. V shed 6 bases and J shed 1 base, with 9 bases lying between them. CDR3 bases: TGTGCCAGCAGCCTCGCGGCGAACACTGAAGCTTTCTTT. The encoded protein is CASSLAANTEAFF.

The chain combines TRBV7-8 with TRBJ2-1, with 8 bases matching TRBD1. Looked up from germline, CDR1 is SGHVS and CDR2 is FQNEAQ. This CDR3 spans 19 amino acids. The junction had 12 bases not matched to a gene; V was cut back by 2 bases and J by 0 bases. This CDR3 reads CASSLRWTGWGSSYNEQFF. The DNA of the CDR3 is TGTGCCAGCAGCTTACGTTGGACAGGGTGGGGCAGCTCCTACAATGAGCAGTTCTTC.

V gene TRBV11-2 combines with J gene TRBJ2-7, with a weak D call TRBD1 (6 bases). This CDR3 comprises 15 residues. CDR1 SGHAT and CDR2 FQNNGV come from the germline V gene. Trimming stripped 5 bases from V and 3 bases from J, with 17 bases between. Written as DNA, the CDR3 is TGTGCCAGCAGCCCCGCAGGGGCAAGGGTCTACGAGCAGTACTTC. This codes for CASSPAGARVYEQYF.

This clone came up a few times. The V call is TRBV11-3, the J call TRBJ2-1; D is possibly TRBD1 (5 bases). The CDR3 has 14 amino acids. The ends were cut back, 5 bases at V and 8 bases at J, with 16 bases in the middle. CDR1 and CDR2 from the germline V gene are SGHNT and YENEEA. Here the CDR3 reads CASSPRGNRDEQFF. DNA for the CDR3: TGTGCCAGCAGCCCTAGGGGTAATAGGGATGAGCAGTTCTTC.

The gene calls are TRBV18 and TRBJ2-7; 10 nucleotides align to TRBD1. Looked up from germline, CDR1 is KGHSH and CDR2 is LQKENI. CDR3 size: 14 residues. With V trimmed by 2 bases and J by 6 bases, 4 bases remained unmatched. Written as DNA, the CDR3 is TGTGCCAGCTCACCAGGGACAGGGGAAAGCGAGCAGTACTTC. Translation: CASSPGTGESEQYF.

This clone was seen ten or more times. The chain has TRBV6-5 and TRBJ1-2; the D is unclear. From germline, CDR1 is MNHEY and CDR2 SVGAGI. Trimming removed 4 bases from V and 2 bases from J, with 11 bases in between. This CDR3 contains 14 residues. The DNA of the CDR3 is TGTGCCAGCAGTTCAACACCGAGAAACTATGGCTACACCTTC. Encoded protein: CASSSTPRNYGYTF.

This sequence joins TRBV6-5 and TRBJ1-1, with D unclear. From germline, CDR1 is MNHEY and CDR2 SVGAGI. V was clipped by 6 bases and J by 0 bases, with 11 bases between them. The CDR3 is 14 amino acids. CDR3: CASSLQSLNTEAFF. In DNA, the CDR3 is TGTGCCAGCAGCCTACAGAGCCTGAACACTGAAGCTTTCTTT.

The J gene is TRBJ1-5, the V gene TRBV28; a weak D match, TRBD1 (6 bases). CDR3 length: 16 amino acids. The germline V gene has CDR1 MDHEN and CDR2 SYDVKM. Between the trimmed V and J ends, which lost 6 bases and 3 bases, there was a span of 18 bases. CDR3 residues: CASRLTMTGDNQPQHF. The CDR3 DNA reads TGTGCCAGCAGGCTTACCATGACAGGCGACAATCAGCCCCAGCATTTT. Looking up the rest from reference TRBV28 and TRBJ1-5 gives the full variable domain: DVKVTQSSRYLVKRTGEKVFLECVQDMDHENMFWYRQDPGLGLRLIYFSYDVKMKEKGDIPEGYSVSREKKERFSLILESASTNQTSMYLCASRLTMTGDNQPQHFGDGTRLSIL.

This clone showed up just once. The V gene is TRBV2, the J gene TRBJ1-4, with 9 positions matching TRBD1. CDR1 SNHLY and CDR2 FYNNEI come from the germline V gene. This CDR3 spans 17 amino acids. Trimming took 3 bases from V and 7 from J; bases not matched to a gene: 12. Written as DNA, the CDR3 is TGTGCCAGCAGTGACGCGGGACAGGGATTTATTAGTGAAAAACTGTTTTTT. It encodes CASSDAGQGFISEKLFF.

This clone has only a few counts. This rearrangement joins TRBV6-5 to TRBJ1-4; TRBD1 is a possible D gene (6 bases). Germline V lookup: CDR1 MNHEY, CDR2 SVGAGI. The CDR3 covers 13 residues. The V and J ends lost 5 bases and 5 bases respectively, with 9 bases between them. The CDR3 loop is CASSLTGNEKLFF. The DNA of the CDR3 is TGTGCCAGCAGTCTAACAGGGAATGAAAAACTGTTTTTT.

As DNA, the CDR3 is TGTGCCAGCAGCGTAGATCTGAGGGACGGGGACGCCGGGGAGCTGTTTTTT. It codes for CASSVDLRDGDAGELFF. V usage is TRBV9 and J usage is TRBJ2-2, with D possibly being TRBD1 or TRBD2 (5 bases each). Per the germline V gene, CDR1 is SGDLS and CDR2 is YYNGEE. The CDR3 runs 17 residues. V shed 0 bases and J shed 6 bases, with 18 bases lying between them.

The CDR3 DNA follows: TGTGCCAGTAGTACTAGGACAGGGGCGGGGAACTATGGCTACACCTTC. It is translated as CASSTRTGAGNYGYTF. V gene TRBV19 combines with J gene TRBJ1-2, with 9 bases that match TRBD1. Germline CDR1 LNHDA, CDR2 SQIVND (reference sequence). CDR3 length: 16 residues. The V gene end was trimmed by 4 bases and the J gene end by 2 bases; junction bases not matched to a gene: 8.